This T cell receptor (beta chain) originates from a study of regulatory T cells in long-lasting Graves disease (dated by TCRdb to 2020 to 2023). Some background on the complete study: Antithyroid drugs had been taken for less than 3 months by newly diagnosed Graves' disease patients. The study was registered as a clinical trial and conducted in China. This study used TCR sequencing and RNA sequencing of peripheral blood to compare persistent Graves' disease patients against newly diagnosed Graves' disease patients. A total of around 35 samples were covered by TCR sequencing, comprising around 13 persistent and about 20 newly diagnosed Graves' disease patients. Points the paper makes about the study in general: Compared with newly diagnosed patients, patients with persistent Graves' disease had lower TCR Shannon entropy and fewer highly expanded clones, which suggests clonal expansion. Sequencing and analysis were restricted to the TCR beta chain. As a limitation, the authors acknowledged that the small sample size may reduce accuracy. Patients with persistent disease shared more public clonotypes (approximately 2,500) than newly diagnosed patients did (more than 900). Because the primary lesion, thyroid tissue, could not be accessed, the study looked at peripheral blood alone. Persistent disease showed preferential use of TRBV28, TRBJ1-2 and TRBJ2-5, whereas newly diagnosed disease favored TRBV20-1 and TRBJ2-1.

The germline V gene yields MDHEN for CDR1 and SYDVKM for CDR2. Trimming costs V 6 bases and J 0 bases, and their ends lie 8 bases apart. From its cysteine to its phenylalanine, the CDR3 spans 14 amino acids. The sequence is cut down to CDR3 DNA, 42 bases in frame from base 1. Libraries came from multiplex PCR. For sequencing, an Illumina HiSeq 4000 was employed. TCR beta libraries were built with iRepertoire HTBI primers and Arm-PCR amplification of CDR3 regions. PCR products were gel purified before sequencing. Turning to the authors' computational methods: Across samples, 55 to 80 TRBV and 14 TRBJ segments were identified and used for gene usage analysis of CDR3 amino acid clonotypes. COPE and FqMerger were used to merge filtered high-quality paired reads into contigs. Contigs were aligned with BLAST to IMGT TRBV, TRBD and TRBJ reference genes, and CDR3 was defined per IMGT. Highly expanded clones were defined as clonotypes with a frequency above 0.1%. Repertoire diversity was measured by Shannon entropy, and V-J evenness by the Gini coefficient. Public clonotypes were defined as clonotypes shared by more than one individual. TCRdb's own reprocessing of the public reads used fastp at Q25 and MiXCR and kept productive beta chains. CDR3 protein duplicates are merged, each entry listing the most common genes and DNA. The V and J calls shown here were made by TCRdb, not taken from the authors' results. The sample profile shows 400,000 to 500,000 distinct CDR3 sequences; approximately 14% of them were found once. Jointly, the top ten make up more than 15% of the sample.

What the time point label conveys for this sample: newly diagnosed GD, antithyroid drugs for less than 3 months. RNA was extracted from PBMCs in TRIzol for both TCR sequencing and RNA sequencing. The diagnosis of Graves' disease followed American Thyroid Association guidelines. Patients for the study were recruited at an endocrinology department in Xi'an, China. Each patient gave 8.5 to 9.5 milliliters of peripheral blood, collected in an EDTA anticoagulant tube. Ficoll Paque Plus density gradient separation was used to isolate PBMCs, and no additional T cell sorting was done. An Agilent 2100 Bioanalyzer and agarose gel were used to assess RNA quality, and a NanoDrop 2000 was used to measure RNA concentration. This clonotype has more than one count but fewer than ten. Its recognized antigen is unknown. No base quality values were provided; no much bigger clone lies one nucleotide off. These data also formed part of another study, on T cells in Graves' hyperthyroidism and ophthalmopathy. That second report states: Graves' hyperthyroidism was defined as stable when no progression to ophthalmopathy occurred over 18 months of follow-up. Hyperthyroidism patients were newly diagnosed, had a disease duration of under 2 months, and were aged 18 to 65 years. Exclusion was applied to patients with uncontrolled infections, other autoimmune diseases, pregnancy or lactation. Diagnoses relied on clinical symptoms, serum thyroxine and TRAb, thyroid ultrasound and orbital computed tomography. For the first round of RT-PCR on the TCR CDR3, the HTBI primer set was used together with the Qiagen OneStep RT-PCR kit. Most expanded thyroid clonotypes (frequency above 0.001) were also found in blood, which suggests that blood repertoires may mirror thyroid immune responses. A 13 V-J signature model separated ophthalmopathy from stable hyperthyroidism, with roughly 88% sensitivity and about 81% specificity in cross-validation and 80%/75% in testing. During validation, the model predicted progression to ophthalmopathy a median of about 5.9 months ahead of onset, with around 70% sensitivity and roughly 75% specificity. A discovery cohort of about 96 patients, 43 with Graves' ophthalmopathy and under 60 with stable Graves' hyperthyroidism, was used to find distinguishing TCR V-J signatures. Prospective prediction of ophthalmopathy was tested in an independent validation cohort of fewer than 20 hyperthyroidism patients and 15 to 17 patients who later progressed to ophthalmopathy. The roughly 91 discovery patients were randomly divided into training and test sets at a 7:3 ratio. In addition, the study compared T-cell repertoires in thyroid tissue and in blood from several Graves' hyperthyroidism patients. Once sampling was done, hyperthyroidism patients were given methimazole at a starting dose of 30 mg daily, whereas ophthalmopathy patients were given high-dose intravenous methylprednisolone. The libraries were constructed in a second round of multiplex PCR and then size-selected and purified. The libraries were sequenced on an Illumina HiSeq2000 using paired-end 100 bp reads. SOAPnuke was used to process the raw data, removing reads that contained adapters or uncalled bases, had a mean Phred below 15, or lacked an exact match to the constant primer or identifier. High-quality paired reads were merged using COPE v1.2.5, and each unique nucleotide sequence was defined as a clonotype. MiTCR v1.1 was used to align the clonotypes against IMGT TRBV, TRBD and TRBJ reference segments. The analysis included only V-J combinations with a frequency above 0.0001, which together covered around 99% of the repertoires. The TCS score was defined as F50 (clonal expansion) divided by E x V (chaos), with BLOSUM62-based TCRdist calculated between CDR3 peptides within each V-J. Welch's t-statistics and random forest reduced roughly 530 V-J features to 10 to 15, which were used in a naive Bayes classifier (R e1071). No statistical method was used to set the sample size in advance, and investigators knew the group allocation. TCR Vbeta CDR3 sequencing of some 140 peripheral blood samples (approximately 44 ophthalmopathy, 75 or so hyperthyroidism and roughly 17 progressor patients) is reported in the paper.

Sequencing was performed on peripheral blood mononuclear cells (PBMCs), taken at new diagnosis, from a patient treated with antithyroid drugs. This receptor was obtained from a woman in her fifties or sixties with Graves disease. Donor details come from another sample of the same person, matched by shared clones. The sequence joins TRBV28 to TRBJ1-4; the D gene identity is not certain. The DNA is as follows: TGTGCCAGCAGCCAGACTACAACTAATGAAAAACTGTTTTTT. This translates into CASSQTTTNEKLFF.